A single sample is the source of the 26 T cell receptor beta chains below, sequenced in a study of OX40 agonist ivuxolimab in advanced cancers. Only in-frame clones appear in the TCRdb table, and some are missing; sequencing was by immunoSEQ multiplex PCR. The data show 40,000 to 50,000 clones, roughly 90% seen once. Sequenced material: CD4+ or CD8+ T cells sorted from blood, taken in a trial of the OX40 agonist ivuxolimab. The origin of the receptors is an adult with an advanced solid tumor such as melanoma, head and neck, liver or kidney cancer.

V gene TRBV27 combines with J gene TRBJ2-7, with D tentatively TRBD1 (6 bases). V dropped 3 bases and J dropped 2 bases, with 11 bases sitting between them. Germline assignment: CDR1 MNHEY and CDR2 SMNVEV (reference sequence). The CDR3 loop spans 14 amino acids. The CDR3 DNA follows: TGTGCCAGCAGTTTCGCCGGGACAACCTACGAGCAGTACTTC. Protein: CASSFAGTTYEQYF.

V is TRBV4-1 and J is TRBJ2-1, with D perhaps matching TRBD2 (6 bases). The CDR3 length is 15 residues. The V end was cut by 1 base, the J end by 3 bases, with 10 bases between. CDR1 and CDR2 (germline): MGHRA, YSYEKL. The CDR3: CASSQGVADYNEQFF. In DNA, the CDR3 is TGCGCCAGCAGCCAAGGGGTAGCGGACTACAATGAGCAGTTCTTC.

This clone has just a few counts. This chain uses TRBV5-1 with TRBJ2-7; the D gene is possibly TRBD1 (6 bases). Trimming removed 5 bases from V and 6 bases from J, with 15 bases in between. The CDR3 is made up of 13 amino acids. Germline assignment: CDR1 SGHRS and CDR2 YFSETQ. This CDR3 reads CASSYRVGTEQYF. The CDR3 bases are TGCGCCAGCAGTTACAGGGTCGGAACCGAGCAGTACTTC.

CDR3 nucleotides: TGTGCCAGCGCCCTAATGCGGGCCGAGCAGTACTTC. It translates to CASALMRAEQYF. This sequence joins TRBV28 and TRBJ2-7; weak D call: TRBD2 (5 bases). The length of the CDR3 is 12 residues. The germline V and J ends were trimmed by 8 bases and 6 bases, with 14 bases remaining between them. The germline gives CDR1 MDHEN, CDR2 SYDVKM. The full variable domain, in which reference TRBV28 and TRBJ2-7 provide the parts outside the CDR3, is DVKVTQSSRYLVKRTGEKVFLECVQDMDHENMFWYRQDPGLGLRLIYFSYDVKMKEKGDIPEGYSVSREKKERFSLILESASTNQTSMYLCASALMRAEQYFGPGTRLTVT.

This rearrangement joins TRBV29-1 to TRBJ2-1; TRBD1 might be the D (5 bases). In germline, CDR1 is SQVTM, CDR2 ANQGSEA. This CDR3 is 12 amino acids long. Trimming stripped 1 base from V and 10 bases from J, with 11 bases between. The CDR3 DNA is TGCAGCGTTGAAGTTGGGGCACAGGAGCAGTTCTTC. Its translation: CSVEVGAQEQFF.

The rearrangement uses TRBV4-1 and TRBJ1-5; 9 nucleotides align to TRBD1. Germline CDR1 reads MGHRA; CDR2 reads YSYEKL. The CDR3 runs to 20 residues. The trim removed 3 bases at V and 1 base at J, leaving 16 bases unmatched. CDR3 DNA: TGCGCCAGCAGCCAGAGGGGCAATTCGGACAGGGGCAGGAGCAATCAGCCCCAGCATTTT. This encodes CASSQRGNSDRGRSNQPQHF.

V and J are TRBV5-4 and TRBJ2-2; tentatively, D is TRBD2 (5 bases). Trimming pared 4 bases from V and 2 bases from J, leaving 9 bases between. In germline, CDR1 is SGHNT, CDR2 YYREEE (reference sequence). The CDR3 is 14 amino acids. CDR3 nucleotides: TGTGCCAGCAGCGAGGGAACTAACACCGGGGAGCTGTTTTTT. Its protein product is CASSEGTNTGELFF.

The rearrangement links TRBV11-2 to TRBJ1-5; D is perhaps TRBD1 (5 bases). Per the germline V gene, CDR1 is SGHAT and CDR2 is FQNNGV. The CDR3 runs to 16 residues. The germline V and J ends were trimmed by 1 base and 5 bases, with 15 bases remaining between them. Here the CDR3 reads CASSLGRGRGDQPQHF. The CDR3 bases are TGTGCCAGCAGCTTAGGGAGGGGACGGGGGGATCAGCCCCAGCATTTT.

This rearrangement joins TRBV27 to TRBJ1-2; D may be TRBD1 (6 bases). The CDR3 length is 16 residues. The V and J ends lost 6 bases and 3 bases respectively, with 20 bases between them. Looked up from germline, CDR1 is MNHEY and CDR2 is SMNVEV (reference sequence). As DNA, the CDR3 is TGTGCCAGCAGATTCTCTGGGGGGGCTGATTACTATGGCTACACCTTC. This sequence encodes CASRFSGGADYYGYTF.

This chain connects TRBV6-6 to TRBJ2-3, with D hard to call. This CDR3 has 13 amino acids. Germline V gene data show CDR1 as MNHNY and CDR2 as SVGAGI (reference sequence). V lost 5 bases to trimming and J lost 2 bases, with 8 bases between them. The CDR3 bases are TGTGCCAGCAGTCCGTGGGTCACAGATACGCAGTATTTT. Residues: CASSPWVTDTQYF.

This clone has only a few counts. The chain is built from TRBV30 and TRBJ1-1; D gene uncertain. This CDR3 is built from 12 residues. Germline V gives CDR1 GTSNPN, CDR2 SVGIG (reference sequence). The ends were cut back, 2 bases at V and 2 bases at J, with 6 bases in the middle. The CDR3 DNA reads TGTGCCTGGAGTCCGGGAAACACTGAAGCTTTCTTT. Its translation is CAWSPGNTEAFF.

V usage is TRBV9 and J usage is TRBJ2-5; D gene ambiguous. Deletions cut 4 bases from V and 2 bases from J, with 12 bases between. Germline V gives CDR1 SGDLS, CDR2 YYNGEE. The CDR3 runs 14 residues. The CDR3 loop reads CASSFGDVQETQYF. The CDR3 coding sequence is TGTGCCAGCAGCTTTGGGGATGTTCAAGAGACCCAGTACTTC.

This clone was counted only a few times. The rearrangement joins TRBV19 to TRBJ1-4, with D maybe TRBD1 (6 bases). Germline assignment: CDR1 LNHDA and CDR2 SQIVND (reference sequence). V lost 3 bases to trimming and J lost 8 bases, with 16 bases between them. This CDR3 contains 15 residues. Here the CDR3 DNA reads TGTGCCAGTAGTATTTTCAGGGGTGATTTCGAAAAACTGTTTTTT. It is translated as CASSIFRGDFEKLFF.

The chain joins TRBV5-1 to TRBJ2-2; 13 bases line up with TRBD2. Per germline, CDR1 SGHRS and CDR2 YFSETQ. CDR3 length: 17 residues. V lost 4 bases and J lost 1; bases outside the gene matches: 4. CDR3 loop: CASSLGLAGKNTGELFF. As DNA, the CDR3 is TGCGCCAGCAGCCTGGGACTAGCGGGGAAGAACACCGGGGAGCTGTTTTTT.

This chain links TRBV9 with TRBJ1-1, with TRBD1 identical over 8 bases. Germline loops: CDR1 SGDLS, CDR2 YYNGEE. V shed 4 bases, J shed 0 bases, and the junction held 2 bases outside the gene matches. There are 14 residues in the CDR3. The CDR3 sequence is CASSMTGVNTEAFF. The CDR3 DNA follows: TGTGCCAGCAGCATGACAGGGGTGAACACTGAAGCTTTCTTT.

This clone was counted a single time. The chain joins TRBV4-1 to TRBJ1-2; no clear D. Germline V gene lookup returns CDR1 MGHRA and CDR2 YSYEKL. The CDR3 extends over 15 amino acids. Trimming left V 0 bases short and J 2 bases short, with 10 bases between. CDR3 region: CASSQDIQQNYGYTF. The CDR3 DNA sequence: TGCGCCAGCAGCCAAGACATTCAGCAGAACTATGGCTACACCTTC.

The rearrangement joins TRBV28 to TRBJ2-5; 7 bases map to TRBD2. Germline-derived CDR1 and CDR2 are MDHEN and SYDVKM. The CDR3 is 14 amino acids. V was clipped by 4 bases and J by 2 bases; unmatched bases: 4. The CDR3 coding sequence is TGTGCCAGCAGTTGGGCTAGCGGTCAAGAGACCCAGTACTTC. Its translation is CASSWASGQETQYF. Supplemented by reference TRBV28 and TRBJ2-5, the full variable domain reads DVKVTQSSRYLVKRTGEKVFLECVQDMDHENMFWYRQDPGLGLRLIYFSYDVKMKEKGDIPEGYSVSREKKERFSLILESASTNQTSMYLCASSWASGQETQYFGPGTRLLVL.

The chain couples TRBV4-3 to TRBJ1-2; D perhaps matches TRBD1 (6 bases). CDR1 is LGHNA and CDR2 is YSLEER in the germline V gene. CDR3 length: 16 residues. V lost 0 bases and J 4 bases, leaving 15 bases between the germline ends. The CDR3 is CASSQEFGGVGYGYTF. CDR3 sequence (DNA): TGCGCCAGCAGCCAAGAATTTGGGGGCGTCGGCTATGGCTACACCTTC.

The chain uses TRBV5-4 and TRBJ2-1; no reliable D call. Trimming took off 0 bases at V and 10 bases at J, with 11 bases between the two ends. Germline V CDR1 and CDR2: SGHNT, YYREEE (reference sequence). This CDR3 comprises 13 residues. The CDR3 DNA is TGTGCCAGCAGCTTGGACTATTCTTTGGAGCAGTTCTTC. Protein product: CASSLDYSLEQFF.

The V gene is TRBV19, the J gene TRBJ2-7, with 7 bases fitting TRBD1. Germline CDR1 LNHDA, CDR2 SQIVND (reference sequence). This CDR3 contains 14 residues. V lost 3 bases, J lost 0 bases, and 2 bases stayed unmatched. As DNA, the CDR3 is TGTGCCAGTAGTATTGGGACAGTCTCCTACGAGCAGTACTTC. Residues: CASSIGTVSYEQYF. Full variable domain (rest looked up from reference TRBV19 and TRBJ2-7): DGGITQSPKYLFRKEGQNVTLSCEQNLNHDAMYWYRQDPGQGLRLIYYSQIVNDFQKGDIAEGYSVSREKKESFPLTVTSAQKNPTAFYLCASSIGTVSYEQYFGPGTRLTVT.

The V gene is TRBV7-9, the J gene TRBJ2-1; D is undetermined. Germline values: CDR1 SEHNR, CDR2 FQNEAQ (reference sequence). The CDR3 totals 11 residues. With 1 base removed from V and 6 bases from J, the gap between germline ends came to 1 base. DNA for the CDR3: TGTGCCAGCAGCTTAGGCAATGAGCAGTTCTTC. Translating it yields CASSLGNEQFF.

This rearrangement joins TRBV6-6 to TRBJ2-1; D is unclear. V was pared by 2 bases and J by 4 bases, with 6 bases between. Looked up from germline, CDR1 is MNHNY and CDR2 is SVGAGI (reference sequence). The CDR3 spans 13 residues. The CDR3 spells CASSYRPYNEQFF. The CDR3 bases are TGTGCCAGCAGTTACCGACCTTACAATGAGCAGTTCTTC.

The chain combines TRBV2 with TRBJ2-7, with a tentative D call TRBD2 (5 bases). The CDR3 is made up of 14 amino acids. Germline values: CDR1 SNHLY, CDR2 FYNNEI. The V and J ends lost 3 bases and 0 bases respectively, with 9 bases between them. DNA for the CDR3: TGTGCCAGCAGTGATCCTGGAGGCTCCTACGAGCAGTACTTC. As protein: CASSDPGGSYEQYF.

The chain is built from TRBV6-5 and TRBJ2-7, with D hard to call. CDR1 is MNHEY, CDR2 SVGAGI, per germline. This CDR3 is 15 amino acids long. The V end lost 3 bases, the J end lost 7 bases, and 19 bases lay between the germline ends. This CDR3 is CASSYGSGLGVEQYF. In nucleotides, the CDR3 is TGTGCCAGCAGTTATGGCAGTGGGCTTGGTGTAGAGCAGTACTTC.

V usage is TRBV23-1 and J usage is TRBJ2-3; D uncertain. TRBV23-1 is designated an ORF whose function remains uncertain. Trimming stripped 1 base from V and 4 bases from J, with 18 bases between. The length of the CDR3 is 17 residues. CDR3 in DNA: TGCGCCAGCAGTCAATGCGCGTGGAAGACATACCCAGATACGCAGTATTTT. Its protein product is CASSQCAWKTYPDTQYF.

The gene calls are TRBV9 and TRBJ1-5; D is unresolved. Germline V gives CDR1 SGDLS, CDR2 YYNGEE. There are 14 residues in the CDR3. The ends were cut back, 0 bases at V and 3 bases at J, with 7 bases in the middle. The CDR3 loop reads CASSVGATNQPQHF. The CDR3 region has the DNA TGTGCCAGCAGCGTAGGAGCCACCAATCAGCCCCAGCATTTT.